This TCR beta chain was obtained from a study of response to subunit inactivated influenza vaccine. Study-wide results and caveats: T cells newly recruited by each seasonal influenza vaccination are few, the authors suggested.

Trimming stripped 5 bases from V and 0 bases from J, with 10 bases between. This CDR3 has 14 amino acids. Looked up from germline, CDR1 is MDHEN and CDR2 is SYDVKM. Each CDR3 protein is one row after TCRdb ran MiXCR on the RT-PCR reads. The sample records 650,000 to 850,000 distinct CDR3 sequences, approximately 15% being singletons. This clonotype was counted at least ten times. Its antigen is not known. This chain uses TRBV28 with TRBJ1-1; D remains unclear. Sequences were derived from PBMCs from blood, sampled around 14 days before vaccination. The sequence derives from a man aged 50-59 years who received an inactivated influenza vaccine. The CDR3, as DNA: TGTGCCAGCAGTGATAGACATTTGAACACTGAAGCTTTCTTT. Amino acids: CASSDRHLNTEAFF.